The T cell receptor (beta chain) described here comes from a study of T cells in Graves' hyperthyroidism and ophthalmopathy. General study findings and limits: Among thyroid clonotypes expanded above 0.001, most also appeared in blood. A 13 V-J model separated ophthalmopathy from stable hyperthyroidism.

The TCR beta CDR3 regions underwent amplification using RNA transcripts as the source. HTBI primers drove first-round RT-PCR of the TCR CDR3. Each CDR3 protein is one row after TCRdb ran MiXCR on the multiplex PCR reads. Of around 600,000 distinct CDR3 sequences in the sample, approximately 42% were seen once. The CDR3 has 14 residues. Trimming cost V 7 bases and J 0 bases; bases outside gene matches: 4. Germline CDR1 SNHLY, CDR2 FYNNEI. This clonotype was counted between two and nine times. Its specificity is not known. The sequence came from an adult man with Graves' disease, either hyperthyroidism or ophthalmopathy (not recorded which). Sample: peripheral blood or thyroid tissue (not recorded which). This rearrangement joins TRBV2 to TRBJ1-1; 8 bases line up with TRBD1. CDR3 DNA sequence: TGTGCCAGCACCGAGACAGGGGTGAACACTGAAGCTTTCTTT. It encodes CASTETGVNTEAFF.